Listed here are 11 T cell receptor beta chains from one sample, sequenced in a study of response to subunit inactivated influenza vaccine. MiXCR, applied by TCRdb to the RT-PCR reads, yields one record per CDR3 protein. The sample has about 500,000 distinct CDR3 sequences; 16% are singletons. The sequencing used CD4+ T cells sorted from PBMCs, collected 23 months after vaccination. The receptors originated from a man aged 50 to 69 who received an inactivated influenza vaccine.

The chain employs TRBV5-1 and TRBJ1-3; TRBD1 matches at 11 bases. CDR1 and CDR2 (germline): SGHRS, YFSETQ. CDR3 length equals 15 residues. Germline trimming cut 4 bases from V and 8 bases from J; bases unmatched to any gene: 8. The CDR3 bases are TGCGCCAGCAGCACTGGGACAGGGGGAGATGACACCATATATTTT. Translation gives CASSTGTGGDDTIYF.

This chain uses TRBV6-2 or TRBV6-3 with TRBJ2-2, with TRBD1 matching over 10 bases. The CDR3 runs 15 residues. V trimming: 4 bases; J trimming: 7 bases; junction bases outside the gene matches: 6. Per the germline V gene, CDR1 is MNHEY and CDR2 is SVGEGT. CDR3 sequence: CASSFRTGGNGELFF. In DNA form, the CDR3 reads TGTGCCAGCAGTTTCCGGACAGGGGGGAACGGGGAGCTGTTTTTT.

This chain joins TRBV12-3 or TRBV12-4 and TRBJ2-1; the match to TRBD1 covers 9 bases. After removal of 6 bases from V and 7 bases from J, the junction contained 10 bases not matched to a gene. This CDR3 region has 15 residues. The CDR3 DNA follows: TGTGCCAGCAGCCCCGGGACAGGGAGGGGAAATGAGCAGTTCTTC. It codes for CASSPGTGRGNEQFF.

In its sample, this clonotype was seen once. This sequence joins TRBV6-2 or TRBV6-3 and TRBJ2-3; 8 nucleotides align to TRBD1. With V trimmed by 4 bases and J by 2 bases, 11 bases remained unmatched. The CDR3 has 17 residues. Germline loops: CDR1 MNHEY, CDR2 SVGEGT. CDR3 sequence reads: CASSFNIGTGYTDTQYF. The CDR3 bases are TGTGCCAGCAGTTTCAATATTGGGACAGGCTACACAGATACGCAGTATTTT.

The CDR3 is CASTPGTSVTYNEQFF. The CDR3 nucleotides read TGTGCCAGCACCCCCGGGACTAGCGTGACCTACAATGAGCAGTTCTTC. The J gene is TRBJ2-1, the V gene TRBV12-3 or TRBV12-4; 10 bases are a match to TRBD2. V shed 7 bases, J shed 2 bases, and the junction held 8 bases outside the gene matches. This CDR3 is 16 amino acids long.

This clonotype was found a few times. This rearrangement joins TRBV20-1 to TRBJ1-1; 7 bases fit TRBD1. J was trimmed by 2 bases and V by 6 bases; bases with no gene match: 12. The CDR3 spans 15 residues. The germline V gene has CDR1 DFQATT and CDR2 SNEGSKA (reference sequence). In DNA, the CDR3 is TGCAGTGCGAGTGGACAGGCGAAGGCTAACACTGAAGCTTTCTTT. It encodes CSASGQAKANTEAFF.

This clonotype came up a few times. The gene calls are TRBV10-3 and TRBJ2-1; 8 bases align to TRBD2. The CDR3 has 15 amino acids. The V segment lost 10 bases and the J segment 2 bases; nucleotides outside the gene matches: 10. Germline CDR1 ENHRY, CDR2 SYGVKD. The DNA of the CDR3 is TGTGCCACCACTCCGCGGGGGGACACCTACAATGAGCAGTTCTTC. The encoded protein is CATTPRGDTYNEQFF.

This chain connects TRBV5-1 to TRBJ1-1; D unresolved. V was pared by 0 bases and J by 0 bases, with 9 bases between. The length of the CDR3 is 15 residues. The germline gives CDR1 SGHRS, CDR2 YFSETQ. The CDR3 region has the DNA TGCGCCAGCAGCTTGGGTATGGACTTGAACACTGAAGCTTTCTTT. This encodes CASSLGMDLNTEAFF. The full variable domain, with the rest looked up from reference TRBV5-1 and TRBJ1-1, is KAGVTQTPRYLIKTRGQQVTLSCSPISGHRSVSWYQQTPGQGLQFLFEYFSETQRNKGNFPGRFSGRQFSNSRSEMNVSTLELGDSALYLCASSLGMDLNTEAFFGQGTRLTVV.

This chain joins TRBV5-1 and TRBJ1-4; 7 bases are a match to TRBD1. The CDR3 spans 14 residues. In germline, CDR1 is SGHRS, CDR2 YFSETQ. Losses at the gene ends were 5 bases for V and 8 bases for J; bases not matched to a gene: 9. The CDR3 nucleotides read TGCGCCAGCAGTTTTGACAGGGTCGGAGAAAAACTGTTTTTT. Protein sequence: CASSFDRVGEKLFF.

This clonotype was counted a few times. The chain has TRBV29-1 and TRBJ2-1; the match to TRBD2 covers 7 bases. CDR3 size: 14 residues. Trimming at V came to 4 bases and at J to 6 bases, leaving 9 bases not matched to a gene. The V gene's germline CDR1 is SQVTM and CDR2 ANQGSEA. CDR3 residues: CSVGLGTMSNEQFF. In DNA, the CDR3 is TGCAGCGTTGGTCTCGGGACTATGAGCAATGAGCAGTTCTTC.

The rearrangement uses TRBV6-2 or TRBV6-3 and TRBJ2-1; 12 positions match TRBD1. CDR1 MNHEY and CDR2 SVGEGT come from the germline V gene. The CDR3 runs 17 residues. V was clipped by 5 bases and J by 7 bases; unmatched bases: 12. As DNA, the CDR3 is TGTGCCAGCAGTCTTTTTAAGGGGACAGGGGGCCGGAATGAGCAGTTCTTC. This sequence encodes CASSLFKGTGGRNEQFF.